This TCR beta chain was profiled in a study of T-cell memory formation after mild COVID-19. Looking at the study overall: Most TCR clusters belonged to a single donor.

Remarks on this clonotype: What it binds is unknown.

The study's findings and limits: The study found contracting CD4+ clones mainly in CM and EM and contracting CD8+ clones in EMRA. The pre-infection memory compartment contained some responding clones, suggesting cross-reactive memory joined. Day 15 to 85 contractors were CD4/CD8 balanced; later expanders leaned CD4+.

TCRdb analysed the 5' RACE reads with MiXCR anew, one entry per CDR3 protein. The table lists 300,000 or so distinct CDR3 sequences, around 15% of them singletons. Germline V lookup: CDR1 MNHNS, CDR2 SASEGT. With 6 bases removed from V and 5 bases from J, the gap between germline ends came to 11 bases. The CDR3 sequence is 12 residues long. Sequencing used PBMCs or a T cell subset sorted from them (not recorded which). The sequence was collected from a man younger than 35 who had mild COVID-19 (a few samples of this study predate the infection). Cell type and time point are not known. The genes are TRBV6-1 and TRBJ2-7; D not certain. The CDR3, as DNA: TGTGCCAGCAGGGACCCCACGGACGAGCAGTACTTC. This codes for CASRDPTDEQYF.